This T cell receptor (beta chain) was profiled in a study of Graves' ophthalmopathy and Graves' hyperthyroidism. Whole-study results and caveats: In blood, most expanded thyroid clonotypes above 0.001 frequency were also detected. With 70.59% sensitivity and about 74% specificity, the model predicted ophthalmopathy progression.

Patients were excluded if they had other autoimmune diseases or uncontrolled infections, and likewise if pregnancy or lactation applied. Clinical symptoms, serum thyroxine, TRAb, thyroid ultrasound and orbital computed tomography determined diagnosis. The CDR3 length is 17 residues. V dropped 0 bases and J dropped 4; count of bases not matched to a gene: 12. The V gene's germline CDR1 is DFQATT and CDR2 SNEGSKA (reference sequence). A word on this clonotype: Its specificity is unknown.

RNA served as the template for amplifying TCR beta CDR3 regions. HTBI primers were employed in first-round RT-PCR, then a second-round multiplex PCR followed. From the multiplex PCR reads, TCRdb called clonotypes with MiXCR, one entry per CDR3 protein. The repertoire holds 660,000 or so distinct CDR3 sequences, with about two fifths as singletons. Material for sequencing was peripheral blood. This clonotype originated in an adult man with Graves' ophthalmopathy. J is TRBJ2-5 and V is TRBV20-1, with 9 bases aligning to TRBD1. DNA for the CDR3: TGCAGTGCTAGAGATCCAAGAACAGGGGGCTATGGAGAGACCCAGTACTTC. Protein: CSARDPRTGGYGETQYF.